The 9 T cell receptor beta chains below were found in one sample sequenced in a study of T-cell reconstitution after alpha-beta-depleted transplantation in children. Unique molecular identifiers were used in preparing the TCRbeta library. TCRdb passed the PCR reads through MiXCR, listing each CDR3 protein once. The data hold about 350,000 distinct CDR3 sequences, with around 16% observed a single time. The material sequenced was PBMCs, mostly from graft donor cells, taken 360 days after TCRalphabeta/CD19-depleted stem cell transplant. These receptors were collected from a male patient between 2 and 15 years old who had a stem cell transplant for acute lymphoblastic leukemia, so the T cells may come from the graft donor.

The gene calls are TRBV29-1 and TRBJ1-5; 7 positions agree with TRBD1. The CDR3 length is 14 residues. CDR1 and CDR2 from the germline V gene are SQVTM and ANQGSEA. The V segment lost 4 bases and the J segment 3 bases; nucleotides outside the gene matches: 6. The CDR3 loop reads CSVAAGGFNQPQHF. The CDR3 bases are TGCAGCGTTGCGGCAGGGGGTTTCAATCAGCCCCAGCATTTT.

This clonotype was detected ten times or more. V is TRBV9 and J is TRBJ1-3; D gene unclear. Germline CDR1 reads SGDLS; CDR2 reads YYNGEE. Between the trimmed V and J ends, which lost 3 bases and 0 bases, there was a span of 10 bases. This CDR3 contains 15 residues. The CDR3 DNA follows: TGTGCCAGCAGCGCACTAGAGAGCTCTGGAAACACCATATATTTT. Its protein product is CASSALESSGNTIYF.

There are a few counts of this clonotype. The CDR3 loop reads CSASGRAWNEQFF. CDR3 DNA: TGCAGTGCTAGCGGGAGGGCTTGGAATGAGCAGTTCTTC. This chain connects TRBV20-1 to TRBJ2-1; 8 bases align to TRBD2. V was pared by 3 bases and J by 7 bases, with 5 bases of the junction left unmatched. Germline-derived CDR1 and CDR2 are DFQATT and SNEGSKA (reference sequence). The CDR3 is 13 residues long.

This clonotype came up a few times. The chain carries TRBV6-1 and TRBJ2-1; a possible D gene is TRBD2 (6 bases). The CDR3 covers 15 residues. With 7 bases removed from V and 3 bases from J, the gap between germline ends came to 16 bases. Germline V gene sequence: CDR1 MNHNS, CDR2 SASEGT. As DNA, the CDR3 is TGTGCCAGCACTATCGATCGAGCGGGCTACAATGAGCAGTTCTTC. It codes for CASTIDRAGYNEQFF.

This clonotype was observed a few times. The CDR3 is CASSPSGDYGYTF. CDR3 in DNA: TGTGCCAGCAGCCCATCTGGGGACTATGGCTACACCTTC. The J gene is TRBJ1-2, the V gene TRBV9; D is uncertain. Germline V gene sequence: CDR1 SGDLS, CDR2 YYNGEE. The ends were cut back, 4 bases at V and 3 bases at J, with 10 bases in the middle. There are 13 residues in the CDR3. The full variable domain, its missing parts supplied by reference TRBV9 and TRBJ1-2, is DSGVTQTPKHLITATGQRVTLRCSPRSGDLSVYWYQQSLDQGLQFLIQYYNGEERAKGNILERFSAQQFPDLHSELNLSSLELGDSALYFCASSPSGDYGYTFGSGTRLTVV.

This clonotype was picked up a small number of times. The V call is TRBV6-1, the J call TRBJ1-2; possible D gene TRBD1, 5 bases. The V gene's germline CDR1 is MNHNS and CDR2 SASEGT. V lost 7 bases, J lost 5 bases, and 17 bases lay in between. This CDR3 is 14 amino acids long. CDR3 region: CASTQPTASYGYTF. The CDR3 DNA reads as TGTGCCAGCACACAACCGACAGCCTCATATGGCTACACCTTC.

This clonotype was seen only a few times. The V gene is TRBV5-8, the J gene TRBJ2-2; 9 bases line up with TRBD1. J gave up 4 bases and V 5 bases, and 9 bases lay outside the gene matches. The germline CDR1 and CDR2 sequences are SGHTS and YDEGEE. The CDR3 runs 16 residues. The CDR3 bases are TGTGCCAGCAGACCAGGGACAGGGACGATCACCGGGGAGCTGTTTTTT. It specifies CASRPGTGTITGELFF.

This clonotype has a handful of counts. This chain links TRBV4-3 with TRBJ2-5; possibly TRBD1 for D (6 bases). Trimming stripped 0 bases from V and 5 bases from J, with 16 bases between. The CDR3 runs 16 residues. CDR1 is LGHNA, CDR2 YSLEER, per germline. CDR3 residues: CASSQDLRDKMETQYF. The DNA for the CDR3 is TGCGCCAGCAGCCAAGACCTCCGGGACAAGATGGAGACCCAGTACTTC.

This clonotype was seen more than once but under ten times. J is TRBJ1-2 and V is TRBV19; D gene unclear. The CDR3 covers 13 residues. Trimming removed 6 bases at V and 6 bases at J, with 14 bases between. CDR1 is LNHDA and CDR2 is SQIVND in the germline V gene (reference sequence). The CDR3 loop reads CASRPDVHHGYTF. CDR3 nucleotides: TGTGCCAGTAGACCAGATGTCCACCATGGCTACACCTTC.